The TCR beta chain described here comes from a study of blood T cell repertoires in COVID-19. For the study at large: PBMCs, B-cell-depleted T cells, or T cells were the source of the cDNA or gDNA that made up the material.

The CDR3 has 19 amino acids. Losses at the gene ends were 4 bases for V and 2 bases for J; bases not matched to a gene: 8. Germline CDR1 LGHDT, CDR2 YNNKEL (reference sequence). Sequencing used immunoSEQ multiplex PCR; TCRdb keeps in-frame clones, though not all of them. Of approximately 260,000 clones listed, approximately 85% were seen once; the top ten hold 8% to 13%. The TCR was taken from a woman between 65 and 79 years old with acute or convalescent COVID-19. The rearrangement uses TRBV3-1 (or the pseudogene TRBV3-2) and TRBJ2-2; 15 bases are shared with TRBD2. Sequenced: peripheral blood. CDR3 protein: CASSLWTSGGVLNTGELFF. In nucleotides, the CDR3 is TGTGCCAGCAGCCTCTGGACTAGCGGGGGGGTTTTAAACACCGGGGAGCTGTTTTTT.